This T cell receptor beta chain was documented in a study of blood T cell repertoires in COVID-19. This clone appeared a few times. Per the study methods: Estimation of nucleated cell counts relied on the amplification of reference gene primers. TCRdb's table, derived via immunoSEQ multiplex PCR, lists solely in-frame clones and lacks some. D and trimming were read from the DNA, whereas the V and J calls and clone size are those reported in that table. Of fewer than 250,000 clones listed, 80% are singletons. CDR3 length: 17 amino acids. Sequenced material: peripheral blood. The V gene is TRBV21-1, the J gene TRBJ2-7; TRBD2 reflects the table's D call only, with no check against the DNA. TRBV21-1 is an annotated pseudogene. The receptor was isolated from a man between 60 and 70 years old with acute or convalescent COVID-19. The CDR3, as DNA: TGTGCCAGATACATACCCCCGAGGACTAGCGGGACCTACGAGCAGTACTTC. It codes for CARYIPPRTSGTYEQYF.